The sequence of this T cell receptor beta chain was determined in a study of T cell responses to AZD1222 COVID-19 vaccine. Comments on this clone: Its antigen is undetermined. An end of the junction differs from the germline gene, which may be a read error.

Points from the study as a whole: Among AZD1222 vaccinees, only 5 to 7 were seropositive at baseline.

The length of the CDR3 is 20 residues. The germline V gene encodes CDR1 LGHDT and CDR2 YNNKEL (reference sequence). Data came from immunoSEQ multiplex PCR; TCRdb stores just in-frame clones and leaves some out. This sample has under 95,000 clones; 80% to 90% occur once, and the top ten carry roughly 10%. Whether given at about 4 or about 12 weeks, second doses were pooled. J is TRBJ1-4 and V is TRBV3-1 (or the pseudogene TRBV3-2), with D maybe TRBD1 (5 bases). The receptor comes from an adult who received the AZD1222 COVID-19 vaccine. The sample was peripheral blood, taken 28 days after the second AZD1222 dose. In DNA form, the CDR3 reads TGTGCCAGCAGCCACGCAACAACTCAGGGTTCGGAAGGGCACCGAGGAAAACTTTTTTTT. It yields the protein CASSHATTQGSEGHRGKLFF.